The 7 T cell receptor beta chains listed next were all sequenced from one sample in a study of spatial heterogeneity in lung cancer. Stated time point: blood at routine non-recurrence follow-up after resection. TCRdb redid the calling of the 5' RACE reads with MiXCR, one entry per CDR3 protein. The sample has 17,000 or so distinct CDR3 sequences, 9% to 10% seen once; the top ten hold around 21%. This material consisted of PBMCs, taken at follow-up. These receptors were obtained from a male donor with early-stage non-small cell lung cancer.

This clonotype has ten or more counts. This rearrangement joins TRBV7-9 to TRBJ1-4; 9 bases match TRBD1. Trimming took 4 bases from V and 4 from J; bases not matched to a gene: 7. Germline CDR1 is SEHNR and CDR2 is FQNEAQ (reference sequence). The CDR3 is 16 amino acids. CDR3 amino acids: CASSSGQGLFNEKLFF. In DNA, the CDR3 is TGTGCCAGCAGCTCGGGACAGGGACTTTTTAATGAAAAACTGTTTTTT.

By share, this clonotype counts as medium-sized. This rearrangement joins TRBV10-3 to TRBJ2-5, with D possibly matching TRBD1 (6 bases). In germline, CDR1 is ENHRY, CDR2 SYGVKD. CDR3 length: 15 residues. V was trimmed by 6 bases and J by 1 base, leaving 15 bases between them. DNA of the CDR3: TGTGCCATCAGCCTGACAGGAGGACTCCAAGAGACCCAGTACTTC. The encoded protein is CAISLTGGLQETQYF.

This clonotype showed up many times. The chain recombines TRBV12-3 or TRBV12-4 with TRBJ2-1; D is possibly TRBD2 (6 bases). V was pared by 4 bases and J by 8 bases, with 12 bases between. The CDR3 runs to 13 residues. CDR3 in DNA: TGTGCCAGCAGTTCCGGAGGGTCACATGAGCAGTTCTTC. Protein sequence: CASSSGGSHEQFF.

This clonotype was observed a few times. The genes are TRBV4-1 and TRBJ1-3, with D tentatively TRBD1 (6 bases). The ends were cut back, 3 bases at V and 6 bases at J, with 21 bases in the middle. Germline V lookup: CDR1 MGHRA, CDR2 YSYEKL. CDR3 length: 17 residues. The CDR3 region has the DNA TGCGCCAGCAGCCATGGGCCCGCAACAGGGAAGGAAAACACCATATATTTT. It encodes CASSHGPATGKENTIYF.

The gene calls are TRBV3-1 and TRBJ2-5, with D perhaps being TRBD1 or TRBD2 (5 bases each). V was pared by 3 bases and J by 0 bases, with 26 bases between. Germline-derived CDR1 and CDR2 are LGHDT and YNNKEL (reference sequence). The CDR3 has 20 amino acids. The CDR3 protein is CASSHQRGGSLGGYQETQYF. The DNA of the CDR3 is TGTGCCAGCAGCCACCAGAGGGGCGGTAGCCTCGGCGGGTACCAAGAGACCCAGTACTTC.

This clonotype showed up many times. This rearrangement joins TRBV6-1 to TRBJ2-5; D may be TRBD1 or TRBD2 (5 bases each). The V gene's germline CDR1 is MNHNS and CDR2 SASEGT. This CDR3 has 15 residues. Trimming shortened V by 5 bases and J by 3 bases, and 16 bases separated the two germline ends. The CDR3 coding sequence is TGTGCCAGCAGTCCATCCGGGACGGAAAAAGAGACCCAGTACTTC. Amino acid sequence: CASSPSGTEKETQYF.

The chain has TRBV27 and TRBJ1-5; D is undetermined. V lost 2 bases and J 8 bases, leaving 10 bases between the germline ends. The CDR3 has 13 amino acids. CDR1 is MNHEY, CDR2 SMNVEV, per germline (reference sequence). The CDR3 bases are TGTGCCAGCAGTTTAGGCCTTCAGAAGCCCCAGCATTTT. It yields the protein CASSLGLQKPQHF.